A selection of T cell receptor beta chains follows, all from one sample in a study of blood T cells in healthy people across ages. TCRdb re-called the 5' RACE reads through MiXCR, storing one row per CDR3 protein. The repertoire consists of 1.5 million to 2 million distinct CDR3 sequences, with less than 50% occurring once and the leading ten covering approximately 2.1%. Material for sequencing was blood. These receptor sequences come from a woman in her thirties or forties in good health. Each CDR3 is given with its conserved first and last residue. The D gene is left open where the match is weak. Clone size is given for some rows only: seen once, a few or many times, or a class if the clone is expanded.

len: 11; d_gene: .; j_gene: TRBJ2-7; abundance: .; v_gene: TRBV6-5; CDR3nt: TGTGCCAGCAGAAATATATACGAGCAGTACTTC; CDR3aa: CASRNIYEQYF
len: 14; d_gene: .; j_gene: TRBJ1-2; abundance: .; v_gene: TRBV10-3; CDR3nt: TGTGCCATCAGTGAGATCGGGGGTACCGGCGGCTACACCTTC; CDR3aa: CAISEIGGTGGYTF
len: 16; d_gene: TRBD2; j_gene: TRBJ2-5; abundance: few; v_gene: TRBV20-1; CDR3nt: TGCAGTGCTAGGGGTTGGTTAGCGGGCCAACAAGAGACCCAGTACTTC; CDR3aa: CSARGWLAGQQETQYF
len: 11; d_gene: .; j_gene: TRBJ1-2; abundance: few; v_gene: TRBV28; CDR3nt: TGTGCCAGCAGTGTGGGGCTTGGCTACACCTTC; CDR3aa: CASSVGLGYTF
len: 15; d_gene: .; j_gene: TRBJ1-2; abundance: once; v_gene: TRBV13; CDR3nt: TGTGCCAGCAGCTTAGGTGGTGTCCGGGGCTATGGCTACACCTTC; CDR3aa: CASSLGGVRGYGYTF
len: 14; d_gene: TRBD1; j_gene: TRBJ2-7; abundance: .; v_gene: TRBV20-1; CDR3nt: TGCAGTGCTAGTGGCGGGACAGGGGGCTTCGAGCAGTACTTC; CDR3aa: CSASGGTGGFEQYF
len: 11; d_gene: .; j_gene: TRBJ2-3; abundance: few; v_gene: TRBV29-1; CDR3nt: TGCAGCGTCCGACAGGCAGATACGCAGTATTTT; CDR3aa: CSVRQADTQYF
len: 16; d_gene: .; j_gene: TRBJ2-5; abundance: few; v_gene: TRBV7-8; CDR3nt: TGTGCCAGCAGCTTAGAGGGGGGGAGGGCTCAAGAGACCCAGTACTTC; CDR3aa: CASSLEGGRAQETQYF
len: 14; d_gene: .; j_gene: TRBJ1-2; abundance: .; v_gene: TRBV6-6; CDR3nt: TGTGCCAGCACCCTCCCCGACCCAGGGAATGGCTACACCTTC; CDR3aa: CASTLPDPGNGYTF
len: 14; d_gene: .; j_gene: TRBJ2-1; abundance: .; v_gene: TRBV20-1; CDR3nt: TGCAGTGCTAGAACGATGATAGCCTACAATGAGCAGTTCTTC; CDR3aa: CSARTMIAYNEQFF
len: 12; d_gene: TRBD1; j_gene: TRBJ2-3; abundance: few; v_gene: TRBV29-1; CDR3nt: TGCAGCGGACAGGGGCTGACAGATACGCAGTATTTT; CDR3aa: CSGQGLTDTQYF
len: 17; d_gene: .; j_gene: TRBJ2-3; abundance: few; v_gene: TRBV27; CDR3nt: TGTGCCAGCAGTTTCTGGACGGACTGGGCCCACACAGATACGCAGTATTTT; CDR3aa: CASSFWTDWAHTDTQYF
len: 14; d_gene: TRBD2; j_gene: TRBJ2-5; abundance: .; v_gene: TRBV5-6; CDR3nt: TGTGCCAGCAGCACATTTGGGGGGGAAAAGACCCAGTACTTC; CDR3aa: CASSTFGGEKTQYF
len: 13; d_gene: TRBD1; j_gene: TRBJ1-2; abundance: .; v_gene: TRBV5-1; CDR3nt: TGCACCAGCAGCCGGACAGGGGACGATGGCTACACCTTC; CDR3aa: CTSSRTGDDGYTF
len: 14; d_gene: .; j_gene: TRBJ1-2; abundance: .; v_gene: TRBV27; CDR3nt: TGTGCCAGCAGTTTACGCGGTATGAACTATGGCTACACCTTC; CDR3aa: CASSLRGMNYGYTF
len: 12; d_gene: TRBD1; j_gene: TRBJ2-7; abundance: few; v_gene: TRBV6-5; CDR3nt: TGTGCCAGTGGTCAGGGGGCCAACGAGCAGTACTTC; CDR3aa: CASGQGANEQYF
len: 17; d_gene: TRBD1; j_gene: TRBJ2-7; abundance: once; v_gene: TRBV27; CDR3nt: TGTGCCAGCCGCGCTATACCGGGACAGGGGGCCTACAATGAGCAGTACTTC; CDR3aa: CASRAIPGQGAYNEQYF
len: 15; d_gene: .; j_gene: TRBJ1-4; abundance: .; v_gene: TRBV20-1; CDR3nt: TGCAGTCCACGGACCGGGGGGAGTGCTAATGAAAAACTGTTTTTT; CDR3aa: CSPRTGGSANEKLFF
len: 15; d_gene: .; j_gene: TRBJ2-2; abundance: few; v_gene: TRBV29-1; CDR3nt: TGCAGCGTTGAAAGAGGGCAGGGACTCACCGGGGAGCTGTTTTTT; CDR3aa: CSVERGQGLTGELFF
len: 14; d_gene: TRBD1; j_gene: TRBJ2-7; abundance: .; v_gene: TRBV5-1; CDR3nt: TGCGCCAGCAGCTTGGTCCCAGGGGGCTACGAGCAGTACTTC; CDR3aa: CASSLVPGGYEQYF
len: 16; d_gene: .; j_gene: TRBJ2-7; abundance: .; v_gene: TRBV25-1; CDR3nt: TGTGCCAGCAGTGAATTGGGGAGCCTATCCTACAATGAGCAGTACTTC; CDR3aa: CASSELGSLSYNEQYF
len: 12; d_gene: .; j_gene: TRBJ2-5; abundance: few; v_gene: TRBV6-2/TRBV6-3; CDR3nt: TGTGCCAGCAGCCATGGAGTAGAGACCCAGTACTTC; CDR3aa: CASSHGVETQYF
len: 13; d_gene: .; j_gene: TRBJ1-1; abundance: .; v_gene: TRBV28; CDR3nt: TGTGCCAGCACCTCCCGCGGGAGAAGGCAAGCTTTCTTT; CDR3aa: CASTSRGRRQAFF
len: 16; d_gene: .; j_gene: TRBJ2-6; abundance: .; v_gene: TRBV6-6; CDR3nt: TGTGCCAGCAGTTATTCCGGGAGCGCTGGGGCCAACGTCCTGACTTTC; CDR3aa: CASSYSGSAGANVLTF
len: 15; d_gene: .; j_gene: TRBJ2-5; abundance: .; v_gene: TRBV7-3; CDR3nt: TGTGCCAGCAGCCAAGGGCCGGGTGGGATGGAGACCCAGTACTTC; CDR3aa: CASSQGPGGMETQYF
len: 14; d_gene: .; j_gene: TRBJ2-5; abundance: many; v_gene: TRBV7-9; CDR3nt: TGTGCCAGCAGCTCCGGGACGGCCCAAGAGACCCAGTACTTC; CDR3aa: CASSSGTAQETQYF
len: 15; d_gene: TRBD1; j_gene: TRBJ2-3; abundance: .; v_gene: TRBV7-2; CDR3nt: TGTGCCAGCAGCTCCTCCGGGACAGGTACAGATACGCAGTATTTT; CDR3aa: CASSSSGTGTDTQYF
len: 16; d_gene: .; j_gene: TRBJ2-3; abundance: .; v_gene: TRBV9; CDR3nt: TGTGCCAGCAGCGTAGGAGGGGGGGGCGGCACAGATACGCAGTATTTT; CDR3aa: CASSVGGGGGTDTQYF
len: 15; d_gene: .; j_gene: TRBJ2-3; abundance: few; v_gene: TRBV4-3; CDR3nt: TGCGCCAGCAGCCAAGTAACCCAGGGGTCAGATACGCAGTATTTT; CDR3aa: CASSQVTQGSDTQYF
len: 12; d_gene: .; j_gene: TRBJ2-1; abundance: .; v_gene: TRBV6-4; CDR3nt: TGTGCCACCCAGAGTAGGGTCAATGAGCAGTTCTTC; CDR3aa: CATQSRVNEQFF
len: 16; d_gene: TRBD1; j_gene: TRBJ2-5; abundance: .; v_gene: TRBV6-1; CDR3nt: TGTGCCAGCAGTGCCGGAACAGGGGGGAGCCAAGAGACCCAGTACTTC; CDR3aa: CASSAGTGGSQETQYF
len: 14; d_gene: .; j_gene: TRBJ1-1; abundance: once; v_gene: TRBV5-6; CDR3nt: TGTGCCAGCAGCGATGGCCTTTGGGACACTGAAGCTTTCTTT; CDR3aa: CASSDGLWDTEAFF
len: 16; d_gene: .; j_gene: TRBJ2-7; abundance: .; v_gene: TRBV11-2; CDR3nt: TGTGCCAGCAGCTTAGTAGCGGAGGGGCCTTCCTACGAGCAGTACTTC; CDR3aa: CASSLVAEGPSYEQYF
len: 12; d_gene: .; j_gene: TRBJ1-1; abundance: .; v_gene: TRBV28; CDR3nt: TGTGCCCACGGGGGGGAAGGGACTGAAGCTTTCTTT; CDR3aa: CAHGGEGTEAFF
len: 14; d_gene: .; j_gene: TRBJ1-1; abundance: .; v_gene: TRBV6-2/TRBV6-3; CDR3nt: TGTGCCAGCAGCGACCCTACAGGTAACACTGAAGCTTTCTTT; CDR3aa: CASSDPTGNTEAFF
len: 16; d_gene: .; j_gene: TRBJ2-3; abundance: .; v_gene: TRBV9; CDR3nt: TGTGCCAGCAGCGTTGGAGGAGGGACAAACACAGATACGCAGTATTTT; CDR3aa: CASSVGGGTNTDTQYF
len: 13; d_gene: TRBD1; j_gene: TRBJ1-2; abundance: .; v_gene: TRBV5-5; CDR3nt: TGTGCCAGCAGTCCGACAGCGAGACAGGGATGCACCTTC; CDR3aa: CASSPTARQGCTF
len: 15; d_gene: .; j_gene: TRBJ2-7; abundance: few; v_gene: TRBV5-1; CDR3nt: TGCGCCAGCAGAAAAGGACAGTCCATCTCCTACGAGCAGTACTTC; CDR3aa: CASRKGQSISYEQYF
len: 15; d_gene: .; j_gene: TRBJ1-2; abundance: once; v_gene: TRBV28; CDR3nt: TGTGCCAGCAGTTTATCTGGGTCTTTTAACTATGGCTACACCTTC; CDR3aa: CASSLSGSFNYGYTF
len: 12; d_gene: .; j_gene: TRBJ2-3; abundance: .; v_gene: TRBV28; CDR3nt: TGTGCCAGCCGTTCGTATTCAGATACGCAGTATTTT; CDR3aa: CASRSYSDTQYF
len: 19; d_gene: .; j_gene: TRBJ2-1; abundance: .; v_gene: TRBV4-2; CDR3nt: TGTGCCAGCAGCCAAGATCGGACCCCGGCTCCTCGATCCTACAATGAGCAGTTCTTC; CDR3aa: CASSQDRTPAPRSYNEQFF
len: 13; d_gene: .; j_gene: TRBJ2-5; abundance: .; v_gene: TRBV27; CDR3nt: TGTGCCAGCAGGGGGCTAGTCCAAGAGACCCAGTACTTC; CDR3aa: CASRGLVQETQYF
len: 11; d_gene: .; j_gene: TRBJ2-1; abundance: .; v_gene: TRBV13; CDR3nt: TGTGCCAGCAGCATGAGATCTGAGCAGTTCTTC; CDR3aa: CASSMRSEQFF
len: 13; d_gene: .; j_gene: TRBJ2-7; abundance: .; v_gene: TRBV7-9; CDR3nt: TGTTCCAGCAGCTTAGACCGGGTACACGAGCAGTACTTC; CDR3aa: CSSSLDRVHEQYF